The clone carrying this TCR beta chain was seen at least ten times. The source of the sample is a study of read filtering for tumor transcriptome and immune sequencing. Study context: The cohort had over 16 men and roughly 13 women aged roughly 40 to 80, mean roughly 66 years. Transcriptome libraries were built from DNase-treated RNA.

The junction had 7 bases not matched to a gene; V was cut back by 6 bases and J by 4 bases. From germline, CDR1 is KGHSH and CDR2 LQKENI. The CDR3 totals 16 residues. The library was built from about 400 ng RNA with molecular barcoded adaptors for alpha/delta and beta/gamma chains. TCRdb fed the reads into MiXCR, producing one record per CDR3 protein. Of around 50,000 distinct CDR3 sequences listed, roughly an eighth are singletons. Sequenced: a population of CD138-negative cells sorted from bone marrow. The source of this sequence is a donor over 35 with multiple myeloma. The chain carries TRBV18 and TRBJ2-2, with 11 bases that match TRBD1. CDR3 protein: CASSPLDRGLTGELFF. Written as DNA, the CDR3 is TGTGCCAGCTCCCCTTTGGACAGGGGGCTCACCGGGGAGCTGTTTTTT.